This T cell receptor beta chain was recorded in a study of T cell repertoires in cytomegalovirus infection. Study as a whole: CMV infection and matching HLA type were both indicated by public TCR beta signatures.

Germline CDR1 MDHEN, CDR2 SYDVKM. This CDR3 spans 16 amino acids. V gave up 6 bases and J gave up 1 base; unmatched junction bases: 8. This clonotype was picked up a small number of times. Its antigen is not known. TCRdb reprocessed the reads with MiXCR, giving one entry per CDR3 protein. The sample includes fewer than 700,000 distinct CDR3 sequences, around 24% of them seen just once. Study outcomes and limitations: CMV-specific TCR beta clonotypes restricted by HLA-C were the ones dominating the ex vivo response. The cumulative frequency of public TCR beta families distinguished individuals who carried CMV together with the relevant HLA.

The receptor's source is a human donor in good health (CMV status not recorded). Some clones in this sample may be carry-over from other donors' samples. Sequencing was carried out using CD8+ T cells from PBMCs. V and J are TRBV28 and TRBJ2-3, with 9 nucleotides matching TRBD2. CDR3 in amino acids: CASSTISGGGTDTQYF. The CDR3 bases are TGTGCCAGCAGCACCATTAGCGGGGGAGGCACAGATACGCAGTATTTT.